The 10 T cell receptor beta chains reported below all come from one sample, sequenced in a study of control samples from healthy donors and cancer patients. The repertoire was sequenced with immunoSEQ multiplex PCR; TCRdb's copy has only in-frame clones and lacks some. The sample yields more than 100,000 clones, 89% seen once. Sequencing used PBMCs. These receptors all come from a man in his fifties or sixties with head and neck cancer.

This chain uses TRBV20-1 with TRBJ2-1, with 15 bases fitting TRBD2. V shed 3 bases, J shed 0 bases, and the junction held 12 bases outside the gene matches. CDR3 length: 20 amino acids. Germline V lookup: CDR1 DFQATT, CDR2 SNEGSKA (reference sequence). The CDR3, as DNA: TGCAGTGCTAGTCCCCGGTGGGGGACTAGCGGGGGGAGCTCCTACAATGAGCAGTTCTTC. It translates to CSASPRWGTSGGSSYNEQFF.

This clone was recorded once. The V and J genes are TRBV19 and TRBJ2-7, with 7 bases matching TRBD1. This CDR3 has 14 residues. Germline-derived CDR1 and CDR2 are LNHDA and SQIVND (reference sequence). The ends lost 0 bases at V and 6 bases at J; junction bases unmatched: 5. As DNA, the CDR3 is TGTGCCAGTAGTATAGACCTGACAGGGTTCGAGCAGTACTTC. Translating gives CASSIDLTGFEQYF.

V and J are TRBV19 and TRBJ2-6; D possibly matches TRBD1 or TRBD2 (5 bases each). The germline gives CDR1 LNHDA, CDR2 SQIVND (reference sequence). V lost 7 bases and J 0 bases, leaving 10 bases between the germline ends. The length of the CDR3 is 15 residues. CDR3: CASKSGTSGANVLTF. The CDR3 region has the DNA TGTGCCAGTAAATCTGGGACCTCTGGGGCCAACGTCCTGACTTTC.

Here the CDR3 reads CASSSWDVFEAFF. For the CDR3, the DNA is TGTGCCAGCAGCTCGTGGGATGTCTTTGAAGCTTTCTTT. V is TRBV13 and J is TRBJ1-1; D is unresolved. The CDR3 is made up of 13 amino acids. Trimming left V 4 bases short and J 7 bases short, with 13 bases between. Germline CDR1 PRHDT, CDR2 FYEKMQ (reference sequence).

This chain connects TRBV5-8 to TRBJ2-5, with 10 nucleotides matching TRBD2. The CDR3 loop spans 15 amino acids. V lost 0 bases to trimming and J lost 1 base; unmatched junction nucleotides: 0. Germline CDR1 SGHTS, CDR2 YDEGEE. CDR3: CASSLGLAGQETQYF. In nucleotides, the CDR3 is TGTGCCAGCAGCTTGGGACTAGCGGGCCAAGAGACCCAGTACTTC.

This clone was counted a few times. The rearrangement joins TRBV18 to TRBJ1-1; D is unresolved. CDR1 and CDR2 from the germline V gene are KGHSH and LQKENI. The CDR3 runs 13 residues. Trimming removed 2 bases from V and 3 bases from J, with 7 bases in between. The CDR3 nucleotides read TGTGCCAGCTCACCAACGAGTGACACTGAAGCTTTCTTT. Its translation: CASSPTSDTEAFF.

The CDR3 DNA sequence: TGTGCCAGCAGCCCGAGCTATGGCTACACCTTC. Amino acids: CASSPSYGYTF. The V call is TRBV7-9, the J call TRBJ1-2; D remains unclear. The CDR3 has 11 amino acids. Trimming pared 5 bases from V and 4 bases from J, leaving 5 bases between. The germline gives CDR1 SEHNR, CDR2 FQNEAQ (reference sequence).

This clone showed up just once. The chain joins TRBV7-6 to TRBJ2-1; TRBD2 aligns across 10 bases. With 3 bases clipped from V and 4 bases from J, the junction kept 3 bases outside the gene matches. Germline CDR1 reads SGHVS; CDR2 reads FNYEAQ. The CDR3 has 15 residues. The CDR3 region is CASSFLSGRYNEQFF. CDR3 in DNA: TGTGCCAGCAGCTTCCTTAGCGGGAGGTACAATGAGCAGTTCTTC.

The chain employs TRBV27 and TRBJ2-1, with 9 positions matching TRBD1. The germline V gene encodes CDR1 MNHEY and CDR2 SMNVEV (reference sequence). The CDR3 totals 16 residues. J was trimmed by 8 bases and V by 3 bases; bases with no gene match: 11. CDR3: CASSFSSGTGFHEQFF. DNA for the CDR3: TGTGCCAGCAGTTTCTCCTCCGGGACAGGGTTTCATGAGCAGTTCTTC.

The V gene is TRBV5-4, the J gene TRBJ1-2, with 9 bases lining up with TRBD1. The J segment lost 6 bases and the V segment lost 5 bases, leaving 14 bases of the junction unmatched. This CDR3 is 16 amino acids long. Per germline, CDR1 SGHNT and CDR2 YYREEE (reference sequence). CDR3 coding DNA: TGTGCCAGCAGGCCAAGAGGGGGACAGGGTTTCGATGGCTACACCTTC. Protein: CASRPRGGQGFDGYTF.